The clone carrying this T cell receptor beta chain was counted between two and nine times. Its target is not known. This sample stems from a study of shared clonotypes between healthy human individuals. Overall study findings and caveats: Limitation of the genetic and exposure-history diversity represented came from the few donors. It was expected that sequencing depth would affect clonotype sharing among donors. Across subsets, estimated richness was generally greater for naive than for memory populations.

In germline, CDR1 is SGHRS, CDR2 YFSETQ. This CDR3 is built from 12 residues. V lost 3 bases, J lost 15 bases, and 13 bases lay in between. Assay execution proceeded at the deep level. Sequenced by immunoSEQ multiplex PCR; TCRdb stores in-frame clones only, minus some. The table has 950,000 to 1,300,000 clones, 70% to 80% seen once. Sequenced: memory CD4+ T cells sorted from blood. Subset defined: CD45RA-negative fraction. The receptor was derived from a man in his late teens or twenties in good health. The chain has TRBV5-1 and TRBJ1-6, with D hard to call. The CDR3 here is CASSSEGFHLHF. CDR3 in DNA: TGCGCCAGCAGCTCGGAGGGTTTCCACCTCCACTTT.